The T cell receptor (beta chain) described here comes from a study of blood T cell repertoires in COVID-19. Across the study: In each case, the material was cDNA or gDNA derived from T cells, B-cell-depleted T cells, or PBMCs.

Some clones are missing from TCRdb's copy, which holds only in-frame ones; the method was immunoSEQ multiplex PCR. This table holds 90,000 to 150,000 clones, over 75% found once. The ends were cut back, 5 bases at V and 0 bases at J, with 10 bases in the middle. The CDR3 spans 14 residues. Per the germline V gene, CDR1 is MNHEY and CDR2 is SVGAGI. The receptor's source is a man aged 45-65 years with acute or convalescent COVID-19. Input material: peripheral blood. This chain links TRBV6-5 with TRBJ1-1, with D hard to call. This chain's CDR3 is CASSLLIMNTEAFF. Written as DNA, the CDR3 is TGTGCCAGCAGTCTTTTAATAATGAACACTGAAGCTTTCTTT.